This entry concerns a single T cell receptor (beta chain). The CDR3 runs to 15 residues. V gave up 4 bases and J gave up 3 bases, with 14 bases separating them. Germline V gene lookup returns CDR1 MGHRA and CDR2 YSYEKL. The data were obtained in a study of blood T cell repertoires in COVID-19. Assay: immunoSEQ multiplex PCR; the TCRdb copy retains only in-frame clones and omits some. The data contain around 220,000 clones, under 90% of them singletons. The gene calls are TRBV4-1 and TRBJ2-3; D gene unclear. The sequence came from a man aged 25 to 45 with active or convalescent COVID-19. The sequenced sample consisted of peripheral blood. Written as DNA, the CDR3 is TGCGCCAGCAGCCCCTCCGCAGGTGTTACAGATACGCAGTATTTT. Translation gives CASSPSAGVTDTQYF.